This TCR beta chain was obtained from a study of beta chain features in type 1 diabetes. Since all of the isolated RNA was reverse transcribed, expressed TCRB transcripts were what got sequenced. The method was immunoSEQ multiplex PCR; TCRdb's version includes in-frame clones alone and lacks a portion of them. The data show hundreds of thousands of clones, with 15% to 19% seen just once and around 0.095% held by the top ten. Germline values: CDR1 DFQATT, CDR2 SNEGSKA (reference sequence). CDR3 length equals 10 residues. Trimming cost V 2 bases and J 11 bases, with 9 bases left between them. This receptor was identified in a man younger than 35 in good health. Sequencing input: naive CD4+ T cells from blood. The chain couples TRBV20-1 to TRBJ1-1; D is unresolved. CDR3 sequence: CSARRTGAFF. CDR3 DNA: TGCAGTGCTAGAAGGACGGGGGCTTTCTTT.